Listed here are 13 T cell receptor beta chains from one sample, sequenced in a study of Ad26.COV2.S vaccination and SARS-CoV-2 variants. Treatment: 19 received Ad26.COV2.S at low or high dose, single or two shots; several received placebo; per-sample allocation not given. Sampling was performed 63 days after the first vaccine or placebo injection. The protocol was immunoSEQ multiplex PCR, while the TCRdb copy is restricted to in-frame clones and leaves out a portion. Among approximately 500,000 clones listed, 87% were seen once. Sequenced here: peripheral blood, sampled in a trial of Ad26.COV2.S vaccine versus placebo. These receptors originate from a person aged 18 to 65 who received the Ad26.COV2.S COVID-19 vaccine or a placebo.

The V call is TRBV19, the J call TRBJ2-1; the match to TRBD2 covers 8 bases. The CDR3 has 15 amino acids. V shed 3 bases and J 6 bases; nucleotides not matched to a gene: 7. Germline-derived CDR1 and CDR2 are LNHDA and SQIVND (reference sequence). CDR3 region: CASSMRAGGGNEQFF. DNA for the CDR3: TGTGCCAGTAGTATGAGGGCGGGGGGAGGCAATGAGCAGTTCTTC.

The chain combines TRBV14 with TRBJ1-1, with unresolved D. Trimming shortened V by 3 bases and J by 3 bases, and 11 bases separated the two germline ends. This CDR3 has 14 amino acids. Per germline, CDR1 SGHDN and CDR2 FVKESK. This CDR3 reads CASSQLHGDTEAFF. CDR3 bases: TGTGCCAGCAGCCAGCTTCACGGGGACACTGAAGCTTTCTTT.

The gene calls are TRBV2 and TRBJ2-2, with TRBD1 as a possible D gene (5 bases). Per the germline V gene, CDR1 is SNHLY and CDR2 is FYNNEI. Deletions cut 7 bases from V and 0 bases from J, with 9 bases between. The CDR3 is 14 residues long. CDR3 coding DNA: TGTGCCAGCAAGGGGTTGGCGAACACCGGGGAGCTGTTTTTT. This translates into CASKGLANTGELFF.

The CDR3 nucleotides read TGTGCCAGCAGTAAAGCCCTGACAGGGTACGAGCAGTACTTC. This gives the protein CASSKALTGYEQYF. The V and J genes are TRBV6-2 or TRBV6-3 and TRBJ2-7, with 7 nucleotides matching TRBD1. J lost 4 bases, V lost 5 bases, and 8 bases had no gene match. Germline CDR1 reads MNHEY; CDR2 reads SVGEGT. This CDR3 is built from 14 residues.

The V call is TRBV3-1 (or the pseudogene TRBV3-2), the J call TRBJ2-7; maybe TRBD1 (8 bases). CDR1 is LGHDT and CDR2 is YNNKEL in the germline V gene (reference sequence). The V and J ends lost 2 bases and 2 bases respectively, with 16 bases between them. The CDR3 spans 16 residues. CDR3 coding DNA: TGTGCCAGCAGCCAACAGGGGGCAGGGAGGGCCTACGAGCAGTACTTC. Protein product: CASSQQGAGRAYEQYF.

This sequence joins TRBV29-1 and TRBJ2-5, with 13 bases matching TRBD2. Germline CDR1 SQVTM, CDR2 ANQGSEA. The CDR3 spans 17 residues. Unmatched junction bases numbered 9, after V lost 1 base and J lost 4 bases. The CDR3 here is CSVEGFGLAGVLETQYF. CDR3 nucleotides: TGCAGCGTTGAAGGATTCGGACTAGCGGGGGTTTTAGAGACCCAGTACTTC.

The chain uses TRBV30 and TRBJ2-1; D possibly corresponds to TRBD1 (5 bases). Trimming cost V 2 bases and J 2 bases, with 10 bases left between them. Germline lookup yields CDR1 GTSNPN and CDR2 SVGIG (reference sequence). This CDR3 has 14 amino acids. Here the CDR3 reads CAWSMSGTYNEQFF. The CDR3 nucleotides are TGTGCCTGGAGTATGTCAGGGACCTACAATGAGCAGTTCTTC.

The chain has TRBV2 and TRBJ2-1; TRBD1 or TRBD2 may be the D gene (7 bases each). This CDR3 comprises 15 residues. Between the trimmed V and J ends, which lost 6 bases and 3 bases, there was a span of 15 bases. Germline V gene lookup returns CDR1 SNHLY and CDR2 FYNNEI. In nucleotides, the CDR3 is TGTGCCAGCAGCGCGGGGGACAGTAACTACAATGAGCAGTTCTTC. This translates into CASSAGDSNYNEQFF.

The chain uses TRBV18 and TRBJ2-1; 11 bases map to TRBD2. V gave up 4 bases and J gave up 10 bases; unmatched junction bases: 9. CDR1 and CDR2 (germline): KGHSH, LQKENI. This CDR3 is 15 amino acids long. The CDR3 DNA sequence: TGTGCCAGCTCACTAGCGGGAGGGCCGGTAGGCGAGCAGTTCTTC. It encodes CASSLAGGPVGEQFF.

CDR3 in amino acids: CATSGGPRNTEAFF. CDR3 coding DNA: TGTGCCACCTCGGGGGGCCCGAGAAACACTGAAGCTTTCTTT. The rearrangement joins TRBV24-1 to TRBJ1-1; weak D call: TRBD1 (6 bases). V dropped 9 bases and J dropped 2 bases, with 15 bases sitting between them. The CDR3 runs 14 residues. Germline loops: CDR1 KGHDR, CDR2 SFDVKD.

This chain's CDR3 is CASSLVPGTYGYTF. DNA of the CDR3: TGCGCCAGCAGCTTGGTGCCCGGGACATATGGCTACACCTTC. V gene TRBV5-1 combines with J gene TRBJ1-2, with D tentatively TRBD1 (6 bases). Germline V CDR1 and CDR2: SGHRS, YFSETQ. The CDR3 spans 14 residues. V lost 0 bases to trimming and J lost 5 bases, with 11 bases between them.

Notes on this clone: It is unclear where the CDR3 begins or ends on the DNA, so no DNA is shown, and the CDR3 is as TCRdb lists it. The CDR3 sequence: CASSLVGSGGLEREAFF. The V gene is TRBV28, the J gene TRBJ1-1. The CDR3 contains 17 residues when both ends are counted. Germline lookup yields CDR1 MDHEN and CDR2 SYDVKM.

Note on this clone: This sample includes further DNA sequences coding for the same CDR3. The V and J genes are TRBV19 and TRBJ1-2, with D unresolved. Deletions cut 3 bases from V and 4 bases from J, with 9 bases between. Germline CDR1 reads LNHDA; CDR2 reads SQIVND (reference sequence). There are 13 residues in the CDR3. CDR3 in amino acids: CASSISGGYGYTF. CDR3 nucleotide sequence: TGTGCCAGTAGTATTTCAGGAGGCTATGGCTACACCTTC.